Below, 18 T cell receptor beta chains from the same sample are listed, as sequenced in a study of cytomegalovirus exposure and HLA in healthy donors. The PCR ran on 60 Vbeta and 13 Jbeta primers. TCRdb keeps only in-frame clones here, not all; method: immunoSEQ multiplex PCR. Here the sample spans 150,000 to 200,000 clones, about 59% being singletons. The sample taken for sequencing was PBMCs. Receptors were obtained from a man in his forties in good health and CMV-seronegative.

This clone was seen only a few times. The CDR3 bases are TGTGCCAGCAGCCTAGGGACAGCCCGCTCCTACAATGAGCAGTTCTTC. Amino acids: CASSLGTARSYNEQFF. The V call is TRBV5-4, the J call TRBJ2-1, with 7 bases matching TRBD1. CDR1 is SGHNT and CDR2 is YYREEE in the germline V gene (reference sequence). The J segment lost 0 bases and the V segment lost 4 bases, leaving 7 bases of the junction unmatched. The CDR3 spans 16 residues.

J is TRBJ1-5 and V is TRBV5-1, with a weak D call TRBD1 (5 bases). V lost 0 bases and J 3 bases, leaving 7 bases between the germline ends. CDR3 length equals 14 residues. CDR1 is SGHRS and CDR2 is YFSETQ in the germline V gene. CDR3 protein: CASSLGQTNQPQHF. DNA for the CDR3: TGCGCCAGCAGCTTGGGACAGACCAATCAGCCCCAGCATTTT.

This clone was observed a few times. The chain couples TRBV11-2 to TRBJ1-5; 10 bases map to TRBD1. The V gene end was trimmed by 6 bases and the J gene end by 6 bases; junction bases not matched to a gene: 2. Germline loops: CDR1 SGHAT, CDR2 FQNNGV. The CDR3 loop spans 13 amino acids. The CDR3 spells CASRGQGTQPQHF. The CDR3 DNA follows: TGTGCCAGCAGGGGACAGGGGACTCAGCCCCAGCATTTT.

V is TRBV5-6 and J is TRBJ2-2, with 7 bases that match TRBD2. The length of the CDR3 is 14 residues. Looked up from germline, CDR1 is SGHDT and CDR2 is YYEEEE. The ends lost 3 bases at V and 4 bases at J; junction bases unmatched: 3. The CDR3 region is CASSWGGTTGELFF. The CDR3 coding sequence is TGTGCCAGCAGCTGGGGGGGAACCACCGGGGAGCTGTTTTTT.

This clone was seen just once. This chain joins TRBV29-1 and TRBJ2-4; 11 nucleotides agree with TRBD2. CDR3 size: 16 residues. CDR1 and CDR2 from the germline V gene are SQVTM and ANQGSEA. The ends lost 7 bases at V and 4 bases at J; junction bases unmatched: 12. This CDR3 is CSGLLAGETGKNIQYF. DNA of the CDR3: TGCAGCGGGCTACTAGCGGGAGAGACAGGGAAAAACATTCAGTACTTC.

CDR3 in amino acids: CASSQGIGGGAEETQYF. DNA for the CDR3: TGCGCCAGCAGCCAGGGGATAGGGGGGGGCGCAGAGGAGACCCAGTACTTC. V gene TRBV5-1 combines with J gene TRBJ2-5; D perhaps matches TRBD2 (7 bases). V lost 4 bases and J 5 bases, leaving 24 bases between the germline ends. The CDR3 covers 17 residues. Germline V gives CDR1 SGHRS, CDR2 YFSETQ.

This clone was counted a single time. This sequence joins TRBV30 and TRBJ1-2; 8 bases map to TRBD1. Germline CDR1 GTSNPN, CDR2 SVGIG (reference sequence). Losses at the gene ends were 4 bases for V and 6 bases for J; bases not matched to a gene: 4. The CDR3 is 12 residues long. The CDR3 loop reads CAWTDRGHGYTF. DNA for the CDR3: TGTGCCTGGACTGACAGGGGTCATGGCTACACCTTC. The full variable domain, completed using reference TRBV30 and TRBJ1-2, is SQTIHQWPATLVQPVGSPLSLECTVEGTSNPNLYWYRQAAGRGLQLLFYSVGIGQISSEVPQNLSASRPQDRQFILSSKKLLLSDSGFYLCAWTDRGHGYTFGSGTRLTVV.

This sequence joins TRBV7-6 and TRBJ2-7; possible D gene TRBD2, 6 bases. Germline-derived CDR1 and CDR2 are SGHVS and FNYEAQ. The V gene lost 0 bases and the J gene lost 6 bases, with 15 bases spanning the gap. There are 15 residues in the CDR3. The CDR3 DNA reads as TGTGCCAGCAGCTTAGCGAGGGGTTTCGGGGGCGAGCAGTACTTC. It codes for CASSLARGFGGEQYF. Combining the CDR3 with reference TRBV7-6 and TRBJ2-7 gives the whole variable domain GAGVSQSPRYKVTKRGQDVALRCDPISGHVSLYWYRQALGQGPEFLTYFNYEAQQDKSGLPNDRFSAERPEGSISTLTIQRTEQRDSAMYRCASSLARGFGGEQYFGPGTRLTVT.

V gene TRBV7-2 combines with J gene TRBJ2-3; TRBD2 aligns across 9 bases. The CDR3 spans 14 residues. V gave up 4 bases and J gave up 3 bases; unmatched junction bases: 2. Germline-derived CDR1 and CDR2 are SGHTA and FQGNSA. This chain's CDR3 is CASSWTSETDTQYF. The CDR3, as DNA: TGTGCCAGCAGCTGGACTAGCGAAACAGATACGCAGTATTTT.

This clone was seen once. The chain joins TRBV6-6 to TRBJ1-2; TRBD1 might be the D (5 bases). Germline V gene lookup returns CDR1 MNHNY and CDR2 SVGAGI (reference sequence). V was cut by 7 bases and J by 10 bases, with 16 bases left in between. The CDR3 is made up of 12 amino acids. The CDR3 nucleotides are TGTGCCAGCACCCCCTGGGGGGGTGACTACACCTTC. Its translation is CASTPWGGDYTF.

This chain links TRBV6-1 with TRBJ2-3; 10 positions agree with TRBD2. The CDR3 consists of 17 residues. Trimming cost V 1 base and J 4 bases; bases outside gene matches: 8. CDR1 and CDR2 from the germline V gene are MNHNS and SASEGT. Written as DNA, the CDR3 is TGTGCCAGCAGTGAAGTGGAAAGCGGGAGGGGCCCAGATACGCAGTATTTT. It translates to CASSEVESGRGPDTQYF.

This chain uses TRBV6-1 with TRBJ1-1; the match to TRBD1 covers 9 bases. The trim removed 6 bases at V and 4 bases at J, leaving 6 bases unmatched. This CDR3 contains 14 residues. Germline assignment: CDR1 MNHNS and CDR2 SASEGT. The CDR3 DNA reads as TGTGCCAGCAGGGTTAAACAGGGGGCCACTGAAGCTTTCTTT. Amino acids: CASRVKQGATEAFF.

As for this clone: Mismatch with germline at one junction end may stem from a read error. CDR3 coding DNA: TGTGCTAGCAGCTTAGGGGCGGGTGAGGGCGAGACCCAGTACTTC. It specifies CASSLGAGEGETQYF. The gene calls are TRBV7-7 and TRBJ2-5, with D perhaps matching TRBD1 or TRBD2 (5 bases each). The CDR3 spans 15 residues. Germline CDR1 is SSHAT and CDR2 is FNYEAQ (reference sequence).

V and J are TRBV11-3 and TRBJ2-1; the match to TRBD2 covers 10 bases. Germline CDR1 and CDR2: SGHNT and YENEEA. This CDR3 has 15 residues. The V segment lost 2 bases and the J segment 9 bases; nucleotides outside the gene matches: 7. CDR3 nucleotides: TGTGCCAGCAGCTTAATAGCGGGGGGAGTTGGTGAGCAGTTCTTC. Its translation: CASSLIAGGVGEQFF.

This clone was recorded at least ten times. This sequence joins TRBV5-4 and TRBJ2-6, with D possibly matching TRBD1 (6 bases). Germline CDR1 and CDR2: SGHNT and YYREEE (reference sequence). Trimming shortened V by 4 bases and J by 0 bases, and 14 bases separated the two germline ends. The CDR3 length is 17 residues. CDR3 protein: CASSGDTIFSGANVLTF. The CDR3 bases are TGTGCCAGCAGCGGGGACACCATATTCTCTGGGGCCAACGTCCTGACTTTC.

The genes are TRBV5-8 and TRBJ2-3, with D possibly being TRBD1 (5 bases). The CDR3 has 15 amino acids. Germline V gene lookup returns CDR1 SGHTS and CDR2 YDEGEE. The V end lost 4 bases, the J end lost 5 bases, and 17 bases lay between the germline ends. CDR3 nucleotides: TGTGCCAGCAGCGCCCGGGTTCCCAGGGTAGATACGCAGTATTTT. Amino acid sequence: CASSARVPRVDTQYF.

This clone was seen only a few times. V gene TRBV7-2 combines with J gene TRBJ1-6; TRBD1 is a possible D gene (5 bases). Germline CDR1 and CDR2: SGHTA and FQGNSA. The CDR3 is made up of 17 amino acids. V lost 7 bases and J lost 3, with 19 bases in between. In DNA form, the CDR3 reads TGTGCCAGCAACCCTGGGGGGGGGTTAAGCTATAATTCACCCCTCCACTTT. This sequence encodes CASNPGGGLSYNSPLHF. Supplemented by reference TRBV7-2 and TRBJ1-6, the full variable domain reads GAGVSQSPSNKVTEKGKDVELRCDPISGHTALYWYRQSLGQGLEFLIYFQGNSAPDKSGLPSDRFSAERTGGSVSTLTIQRTQQEDSAVYLCASNPGGGLSYNSPLHFGNGTRLTVT.

The chain joins TRBV6-5 to TRBJ2-1; the D gene is possibly TRBD2 (6 bases). V lost 6 bases and J 0 bases, leaving 12 bases between the germline ends. This CDR3 spans 15 amino acids. The germline V gene encodes CDR1 MNHEY and CDR2 SVGAGI. The DNA of the CDR3 is TGTGCCAGCAGAGGGACTCTGAGCTCCTACAATGAGCAGTTCTTC. Translating gives CASRGTLSSYNEQFF.